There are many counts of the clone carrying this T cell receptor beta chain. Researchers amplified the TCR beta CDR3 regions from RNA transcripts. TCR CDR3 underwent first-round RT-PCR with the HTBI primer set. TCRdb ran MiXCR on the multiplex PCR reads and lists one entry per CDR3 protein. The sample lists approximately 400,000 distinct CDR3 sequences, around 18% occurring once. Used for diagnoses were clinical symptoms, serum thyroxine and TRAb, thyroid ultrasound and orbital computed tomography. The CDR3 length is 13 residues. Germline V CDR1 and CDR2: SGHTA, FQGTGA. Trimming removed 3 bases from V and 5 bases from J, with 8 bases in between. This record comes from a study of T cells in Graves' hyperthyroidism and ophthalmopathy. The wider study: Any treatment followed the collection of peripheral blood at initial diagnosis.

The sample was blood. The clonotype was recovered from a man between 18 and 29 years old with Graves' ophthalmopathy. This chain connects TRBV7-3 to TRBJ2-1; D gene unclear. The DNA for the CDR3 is TGTGCCAGCAGCTTGAGTTGGGACAATGAGCAGTTCTTC. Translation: CASSLSWDNEQFF.